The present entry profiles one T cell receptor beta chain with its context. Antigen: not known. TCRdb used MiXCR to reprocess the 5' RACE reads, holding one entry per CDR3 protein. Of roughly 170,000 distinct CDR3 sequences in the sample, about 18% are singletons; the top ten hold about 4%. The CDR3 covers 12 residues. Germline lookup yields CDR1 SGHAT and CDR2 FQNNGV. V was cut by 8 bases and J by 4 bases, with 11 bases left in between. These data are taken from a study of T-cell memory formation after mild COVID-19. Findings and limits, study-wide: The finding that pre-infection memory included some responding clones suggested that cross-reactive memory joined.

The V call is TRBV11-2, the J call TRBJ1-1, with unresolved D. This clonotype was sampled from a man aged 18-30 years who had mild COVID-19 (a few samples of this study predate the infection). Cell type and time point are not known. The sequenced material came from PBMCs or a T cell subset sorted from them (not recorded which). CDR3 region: CASRKGGTEAFF. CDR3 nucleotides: TGTGCCAGCCGAAAGGGCGGCACTGAAGCTTTCTTT.